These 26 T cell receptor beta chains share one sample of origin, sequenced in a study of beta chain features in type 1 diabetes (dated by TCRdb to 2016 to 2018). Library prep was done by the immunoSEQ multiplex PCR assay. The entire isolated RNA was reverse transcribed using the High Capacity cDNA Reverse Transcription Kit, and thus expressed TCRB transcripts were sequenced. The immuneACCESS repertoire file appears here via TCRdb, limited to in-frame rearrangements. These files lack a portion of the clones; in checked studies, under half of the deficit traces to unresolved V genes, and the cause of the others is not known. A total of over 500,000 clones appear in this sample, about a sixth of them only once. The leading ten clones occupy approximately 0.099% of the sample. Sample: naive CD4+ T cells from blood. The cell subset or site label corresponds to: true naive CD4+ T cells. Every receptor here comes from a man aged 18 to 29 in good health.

DNA of the CDR3: TGTGCATCGAGGGCACAGCGGGGGGCGGTGGAGACCCAGTACTTC. Protein sequence: CASRAQRGAVETQYF. This chain joins TRBV7-2 and TRBJ2-5; 9 positions match TRBD2. Germline values: CDR1 SGHTA, CDR2 FQGNSA. The CDR3 loop spans 15 amino acids.

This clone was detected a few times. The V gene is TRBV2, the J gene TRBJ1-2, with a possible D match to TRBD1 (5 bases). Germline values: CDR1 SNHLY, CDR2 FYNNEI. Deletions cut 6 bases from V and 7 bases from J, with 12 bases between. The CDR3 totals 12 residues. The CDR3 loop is CASRGQGGGYTF. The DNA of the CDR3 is TGTGCCAGCAGGGGTCAGGGCGGTGGCTACACCTTC.

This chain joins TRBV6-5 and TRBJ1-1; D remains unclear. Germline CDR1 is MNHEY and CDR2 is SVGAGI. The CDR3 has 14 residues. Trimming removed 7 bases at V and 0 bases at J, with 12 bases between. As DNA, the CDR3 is TGTGCCAGCACCAAGGCAGTCATGAACACTGAAGCTTTCTTT. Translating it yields CASTKAVMNTEAFF.

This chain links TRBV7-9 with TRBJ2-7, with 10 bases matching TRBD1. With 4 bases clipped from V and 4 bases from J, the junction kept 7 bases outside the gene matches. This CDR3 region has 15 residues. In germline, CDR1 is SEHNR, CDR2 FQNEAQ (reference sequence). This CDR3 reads CASSSTGTGVYEQYF. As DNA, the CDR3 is TGTGCCAGCAGCTCAACCGGGACAGGGGTATACGAGCAGTACTTC.

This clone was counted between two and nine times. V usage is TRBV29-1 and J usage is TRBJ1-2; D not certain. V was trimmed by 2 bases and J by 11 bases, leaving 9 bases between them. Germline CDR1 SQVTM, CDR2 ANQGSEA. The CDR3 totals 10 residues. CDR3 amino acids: CSVEMGVYTF. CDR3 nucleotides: TGCAGCGTTGAAATGGGTGTATACACCTTC.

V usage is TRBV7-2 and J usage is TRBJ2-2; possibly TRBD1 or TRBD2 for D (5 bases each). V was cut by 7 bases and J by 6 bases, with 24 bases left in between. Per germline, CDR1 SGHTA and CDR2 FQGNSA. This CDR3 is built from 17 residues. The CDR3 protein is CASTFTNAGTGSGELFF. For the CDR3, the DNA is TGTGCCAGCACCTTCACCAACGCCGGGACCGGGTCCGGGGAGCTGTTTTTT.

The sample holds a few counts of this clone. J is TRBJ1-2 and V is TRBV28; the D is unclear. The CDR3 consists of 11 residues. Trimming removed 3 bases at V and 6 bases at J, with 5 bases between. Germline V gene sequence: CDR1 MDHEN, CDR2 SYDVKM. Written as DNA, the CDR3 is TGTGCCAGCAGTTTGAGGGATGGCTACACCTTC. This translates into CASSLRDGYTF.

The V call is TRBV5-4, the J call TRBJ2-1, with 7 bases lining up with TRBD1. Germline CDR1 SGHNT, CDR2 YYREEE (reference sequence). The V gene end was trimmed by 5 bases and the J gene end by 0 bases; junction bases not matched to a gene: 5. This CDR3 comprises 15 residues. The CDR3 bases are TGTGCCAGCAGTCGAGACAGGGCCTCCTACAATGAGCAGTTCTTC. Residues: CASSRDRASYNEQFF.

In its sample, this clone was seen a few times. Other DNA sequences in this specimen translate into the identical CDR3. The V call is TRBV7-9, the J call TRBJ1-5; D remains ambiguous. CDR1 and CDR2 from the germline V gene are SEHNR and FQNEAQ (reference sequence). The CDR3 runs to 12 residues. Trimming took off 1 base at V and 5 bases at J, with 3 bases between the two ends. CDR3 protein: CASSLGDQPQHF. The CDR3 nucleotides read TGTGCCAGCAGCTTAGGGGATCAGCCCCAGCATTTT.

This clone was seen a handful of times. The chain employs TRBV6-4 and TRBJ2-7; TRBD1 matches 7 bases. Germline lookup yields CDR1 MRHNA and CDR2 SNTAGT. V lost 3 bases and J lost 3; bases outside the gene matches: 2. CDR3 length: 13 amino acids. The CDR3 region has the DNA TGTGCCAGCAGTGAGAGACAGGGCTACGAGCAGTACTTC. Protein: CASSERQGYEQYF.

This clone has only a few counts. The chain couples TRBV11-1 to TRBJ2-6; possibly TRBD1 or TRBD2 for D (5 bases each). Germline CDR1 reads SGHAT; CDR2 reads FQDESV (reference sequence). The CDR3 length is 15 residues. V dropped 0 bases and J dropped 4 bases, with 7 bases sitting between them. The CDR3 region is CASSLAGTGANVLTF. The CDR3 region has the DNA TGTGCCAGCAGCTTAGCGGGGACCGGGGCCAACGTCCTGACTTTC.

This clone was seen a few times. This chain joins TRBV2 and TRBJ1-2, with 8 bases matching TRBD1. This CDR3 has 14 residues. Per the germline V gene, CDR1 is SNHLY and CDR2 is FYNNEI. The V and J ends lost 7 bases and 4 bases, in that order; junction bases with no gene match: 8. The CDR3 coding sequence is TGTGCCAGCATTGCGGACAGGGTGGCCTATGGCTACACCTTC. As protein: CASIADRVAYGYTF.

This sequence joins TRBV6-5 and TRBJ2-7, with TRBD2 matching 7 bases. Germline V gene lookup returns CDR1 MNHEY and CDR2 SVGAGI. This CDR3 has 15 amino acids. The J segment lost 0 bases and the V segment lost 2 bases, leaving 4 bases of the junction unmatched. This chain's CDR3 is CASSYRGGSSYEQYF. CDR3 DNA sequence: TGTGCCAGCAGTTACCGCGGGGGTTCCTCCTACGAGCAGTACTTC.

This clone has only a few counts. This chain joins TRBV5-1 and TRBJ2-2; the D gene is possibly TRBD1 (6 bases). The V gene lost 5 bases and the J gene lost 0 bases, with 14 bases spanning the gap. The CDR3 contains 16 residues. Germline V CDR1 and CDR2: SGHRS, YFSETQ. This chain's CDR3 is CASRKTGTPNTGELFF. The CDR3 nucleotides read TGCGCCAGCAGAAAAACCGGGACACCGAACACCGGGGAGCTGTTTTTT.

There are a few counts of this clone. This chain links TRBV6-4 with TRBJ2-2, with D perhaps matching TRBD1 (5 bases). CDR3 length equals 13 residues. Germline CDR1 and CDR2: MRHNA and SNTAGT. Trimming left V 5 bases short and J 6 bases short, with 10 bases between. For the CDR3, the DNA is TGTGCCAGCAGTCTAAGACAGCCCGGGGAGCTGTTTTTT. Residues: CASSLRQPGELFF.

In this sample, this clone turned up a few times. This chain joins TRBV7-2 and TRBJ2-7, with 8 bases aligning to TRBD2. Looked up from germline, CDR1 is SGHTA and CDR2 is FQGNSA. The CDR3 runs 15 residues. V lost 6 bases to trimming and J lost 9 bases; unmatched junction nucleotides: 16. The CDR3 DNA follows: TGTGCCAGCAGTACTCCTACTAGCGGCCACGCATGGCAGTACTTC. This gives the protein CASSTPTSGHAWQYF.

The CDR3 DNA reads as TGTGCCAGCAGGGGATCTTTCAATCAGCCCCAGCATTTT. It encodes CASRGSFNQPQHF. The rearrangement joins TRBV6-5 to TRBJ1-5; no firm D call. CDR3 length: 13 amino acids. In germline, CDR1 is MNHEY, CDR2 SVGAGI. V was clipped by 6 bases and J by 3 bases, with 9 bases between them.

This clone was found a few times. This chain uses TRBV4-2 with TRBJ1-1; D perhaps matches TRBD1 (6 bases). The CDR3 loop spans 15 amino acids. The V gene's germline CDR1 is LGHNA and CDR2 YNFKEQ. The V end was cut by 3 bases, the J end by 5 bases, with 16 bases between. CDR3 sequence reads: CASSQGAREGTEAFF. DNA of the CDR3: TGTGCCAGCAGCCAGGGGGCGAGGGAGGGGACTGAAGCTTTCTTT.

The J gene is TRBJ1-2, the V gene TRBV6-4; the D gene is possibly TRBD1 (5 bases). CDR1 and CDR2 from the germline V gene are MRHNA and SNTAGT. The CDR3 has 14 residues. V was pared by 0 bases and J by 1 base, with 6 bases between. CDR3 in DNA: TGTGCCAGCAGTGACTCGACAGTTAACTATGGCTACACCTTC. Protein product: CASSDSTVNYGYTF.

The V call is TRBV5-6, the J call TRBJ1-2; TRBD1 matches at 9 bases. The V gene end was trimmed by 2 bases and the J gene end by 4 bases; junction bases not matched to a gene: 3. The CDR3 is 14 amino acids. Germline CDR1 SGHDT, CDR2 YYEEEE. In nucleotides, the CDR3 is TGTGCCAGCAGCTTCCGGGACAGGGCCTATGGCTACACCTTC. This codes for CASSFRDRAYGYTF.

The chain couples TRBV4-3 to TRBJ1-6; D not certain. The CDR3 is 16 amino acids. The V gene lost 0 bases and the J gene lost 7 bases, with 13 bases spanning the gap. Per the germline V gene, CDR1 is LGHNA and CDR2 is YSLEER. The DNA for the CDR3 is TGCGCCAGCAGCCAAGAGGCTGGTCCGCGGAATTCACCCCTCCACTTT. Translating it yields CASSQEAGPRNSPLHF.

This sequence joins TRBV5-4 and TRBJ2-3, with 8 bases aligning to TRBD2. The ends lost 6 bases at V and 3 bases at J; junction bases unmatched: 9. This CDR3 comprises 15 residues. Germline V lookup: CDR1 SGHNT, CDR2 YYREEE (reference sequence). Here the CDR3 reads CASNPRGGYTDTQYF. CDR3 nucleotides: TGTGCCAGCAACCCCCGGGGGGGCTATACAGATACGCAGTATTTT. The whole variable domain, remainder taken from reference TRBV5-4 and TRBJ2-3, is ETGVTQSPTHLIKTRGQQVTLRCSSQSGHNTVSWYQQALGQGPQFIFQYYREEENGRGNFPPRFSGLQFPNYSSELNVNALELDDSALYLCASNPRGGYTDTQYFGPGTRLTVL.

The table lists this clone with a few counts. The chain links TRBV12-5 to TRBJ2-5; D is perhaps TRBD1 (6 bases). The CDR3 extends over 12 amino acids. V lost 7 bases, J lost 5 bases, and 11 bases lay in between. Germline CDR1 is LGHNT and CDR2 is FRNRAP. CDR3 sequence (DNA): TGTGCTAGTGCAGGGGCTCCTGAGACCCAGTACTTC. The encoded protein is CASAGAPETQYF.

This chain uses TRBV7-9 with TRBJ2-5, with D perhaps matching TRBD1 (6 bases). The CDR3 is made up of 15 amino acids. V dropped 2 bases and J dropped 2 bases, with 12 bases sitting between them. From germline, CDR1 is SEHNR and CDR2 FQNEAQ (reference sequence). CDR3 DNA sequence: TGTGCCAGCAGCTTATTGTCAGGGACACAAGAGACCCAGTACTTC. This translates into CASSLLSGTQETQYF.

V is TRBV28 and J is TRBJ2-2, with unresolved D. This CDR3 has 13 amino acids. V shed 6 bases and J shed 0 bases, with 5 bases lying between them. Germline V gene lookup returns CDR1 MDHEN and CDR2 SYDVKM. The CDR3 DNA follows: TGTGCCAGCAGGACAACGAACACCGGGGAGCTGTTTTTT. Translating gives CASRTTNTGELFF. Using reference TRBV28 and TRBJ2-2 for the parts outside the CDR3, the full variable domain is DVKVTQSSRYLVKRTGEKVFLECVQDMDHENMFWYRQDPGLGLRLIYFSYDVKMKEKGDIPEGYSVSREKKERFSLILESASTNQTSMYLCASRTTNTGELFFGEGSRLTVL.

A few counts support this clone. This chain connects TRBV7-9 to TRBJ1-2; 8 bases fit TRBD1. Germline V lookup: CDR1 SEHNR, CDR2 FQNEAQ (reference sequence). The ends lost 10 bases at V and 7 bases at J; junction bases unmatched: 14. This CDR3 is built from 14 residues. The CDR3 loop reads CATSSPQGASGYTF. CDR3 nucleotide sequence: TGTGCCACTAGCTCCCCGCAGGGGGCGAGTGGCTACACCTTC. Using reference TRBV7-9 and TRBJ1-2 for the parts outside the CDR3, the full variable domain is DTGVSQNPRHKITKRGQNVTFRCDPISEHNRLYWYRQTLGQGPEFLTYFQNEAQLEKSRLLSDRFSAERPKGSFSTLEIQRTEQGDSAMYLCATSSPQGASGYTFGSGTRLTVV.